Listed below are T cell receptor beta chains from one sample, sequenced in a study of prognosis after radiotherapy for stage I lung cancer. TCRdb re-called the multiplex PCR reads with MiXCR, one entry per CDR3 protein. The sample yields about 20,000 distinct CDR3 sequences, 40% to 50% seen once. The sequencing used PBMCs, collected before or after stereotactic body radiation therapy (not recorded which). The receptors come from a donor over 45 with non-small cell lung cancer. CDR3s include the opening cysteine and the closing phenylalanine or tryptophan. A D gene is named only where the DNA matches it firmly. Size tells how often a clone was seen (once, few, many) or the class of an expanded clone, and some rows leave it out.

V gene	clone size	J gene	D gene	CDR3 protein	CDR3 DNA
TRBV12-5	many	TRBJ2-3	TRBD1	CASGLGTGGGTQYF	TGTGCTAGTGGTTTGGGGACAGGGGGAGGCACGCAGTATTTT
TRBV7-9	hyperexpanded	TRBJ2-7	TRBD2	CASSFGGSYEQYF	TGTGCCAGCAGCTTCGGGGGGTCCTACGAGCAGTACTTC
TRBV27	-	TRBJ2-7	-	CASDNPRLPLVEQYF	TGTGCCAGCGACAACCCACGGTTACCCCTGGTGGAGCAGTACTTC
TRBV27	-	TRBJ2-1	-	CASSTLEGISPNEQFF	TGTGCCAGCAGTACCTTAGAGGGAATATCACCCAATGAGCAGTTCTTC
TRBV5-8	-	TRBJ1-2	-	CVSSLGQGSELFTNYGYTF	TGTGTCAGCAGCTTGGGGCAGGGTTCAGAGTTATTCACTAACTATGGCTATACCTTC
TRBV19	many	TRBJ2-5	TRBD2	CASSTTGLAGGPYTETQYF	TGTGCCAGTAGTACTACGGGACTAGCGGGGGGGCCGTATACGGAGACCCAGTACTTC
TRBV7-9	many	TRBJ1-2	TRBD1	CASSLPDRGNYGYTF	TGTGCCAGCAGCCTACCGGACAGGGGAAACTATGGCTACACCTTC
TRBV7-2	many	TRBJ2-7	-	CASSFGVGEQYF	TGTGCCAGCAGCTTCGGGGTCGGCGAGCAGTACTTC
TRBV27	few	TRBJ2-7	-	CASISTAWVEQYF	TGTGCCAGCATTTCAACCGCCTGGGTTGAGCAGTACTTC
TRBV12-3/TRBV12-4	-	TRBJ2-5	-	CASSFTGLPQETQYF	TGTGCCAGCAGTTTCACAGGGCTTCCTCAAGAGACCCAGTACTTC
TRBV28	many	TRBJ2-7	TRBD2	CASSLQIGTSYEQYF	TGTGCCAGCAGTTTACAGATAGGGACTAGCTACGAGCAGTACTTC
TRBV6-2/TRBV6-3	once	TRBJ2-7	TRBD1	CASSYSSGTGRHEQYF	TGTGCCAGCAGTTACTCGTCCGGGACAGGGAGACACGAGCAGTACTTC
TRBV7-9	many	TRBJ2-7	-	CASSPGPYEQYF	TGTGCCAGCAGCCCTGGTCCCTACGAGCAGTACTTC
TRBV7-3	-	TRBJ2-3	-	CVSSTEDIGDTQYF	TGTGTCAGCAGCACGGAGGACATCGGAGATACGCAGTATTTT
TRBV6-2/TRBV6-3	once	TRBJ2-5	-	CASSEGPQQESRETQYF	TGTGCCAGCAGTGAAGGCCCTCAACAGGAAAGCCGAGAGACCCAGTACTTC
TRBV7-3	many	TRBJ2-2	-	CASKQGRGELFF	TGTGCCAGCAAGCAGGGGCGCGGGGAGCTGTTTTTT
TRBV28	few	TRBJ2-6	-	CASSTPSSGADVLTF	TGTGCCAGCAGCACACCTAGCTCTGGGGCCGACGTCCTGACTTTC
TRBV4-1	many	TRBJ1-2	-	CASSQHTSAGAGGYTF	TGCGCCAGCAGCCAACACACCTCCGCAGGGGCAGGTGGCTACACCTTC
TRBV28	-	TRBJ2-2	-	CASSFVGELFF	TGTGCCAGCAGTTTCGTCGGGGAGCTGTTTTTT
TRBV20-1	many	TRBJ2-1	-	CSAAEGGEGNEQFF	TGCAGTGCTGCGGAGGGTGGCGAGGGCAATGAGCAGTTCTTC
TRBV10-2	many	TRBJ2-7	-	CASSESSTIYEQYF	TGCGCCAGCAGTGAGTCGAGTACCATTTACGAGCAGTACTTC
TRBV9	many	TRBJ1-6	-	CASSEDASSYNSPLHF	TGTGCCAGCAGCGAGGACGCTAGCTCCTATAATTCACCCCTCCACTTT